A selection of T cell receptor beta chains follows, all from one sample in a study of regulatory T cells in long-lasting Graves disease. A single record per CDR3 protein comes from TCRdb applying MiXCR to the multiplex PCR reads. Among over 350,000 distinct CDR3 sequences listed, roughly 20% were seen once. The sequencing here drew on peripheral blood mononuclear cells (PBMCs), taken when the disease was refractory, from a patient treated with antithyroid drugs. These receptor sequences come from a female donor with Graves disease. The CDR3 runs from the conserved cysteine through the conserved F or W. A D gene is named only where the DNA matches it firmly. For some rows the clone size is stated as once, few or many, or as a class when expanded; others skip it.

D: -; V: TRBV5-1; J: TRBJ2-2; size: many; DNA: TGCGCCAGCAGCCGCGAGGGGACCGGGGAGCTGTTTTTT; CDR3: CASSREGTGELFF
D: -; V: TRBV7-9; J: TRBJ1-2; size: -; DNA: TGTGCCAGCAGCCCCCATGGGCTTTTGGGCGACTATGGCTACACCTTC; CDR3: CASSPHGLLGDYGYTF
D: TRBD2; V: TRBV12-3/TRBV12-4; J: TRBJ2-2; size: many; DNA: TGTGCCAGCAGCCCCGGACTAGCAGGCACCGGGGAGCTGTTTTTT; CDR3: CASSPGLAGTGELFF
D: TRBD1; V: TRBV30; J: TRBJ1-1; size: few; DNA: TGTGCCTGGGCCCCAGGGGGGCGAACCTTGAGTCACACTGAAGCTTTCTTT; CDR3: CAWAPGGRTLSHTEAFF
D: -; V: TRBV30; J: TRBJ1-1; size: few; DNA: TGTGCGAATACTGGGGAAACTGAAGCTTTCTTT; CDR3: CANTGETEAFF
D: -; V: TRBV30; J: TRBJ1-1; size: many; DNA: TGTGCCTGGAGTGCATCGAACACTGAAGCTTTCTTT; CDR3: CAWSASNTEAFF
D: TRBD1; V: TRBV20-1; J: TRBJ2-5; size: -; DNA: TGCAGTGCTAGAGCCAGGCCCGGGACAGGGATCTACGAGACCCAGTACTTC; CDR3: CSARARPGTGIYETQYF
D: -; V: TRBV27; J: TRBJ2-7; size: -; DNA: TGTGCCAGCAGTTTATCGATGGGGCGTGAGCAGTACTTC; CDR3: CASSLSMGREQYF
D: -; V: TRBV12-3/TRBV12-4; J: TRBJ1-2; size: many; DNA: TGTGCCAGCAGTTTAGACGCCGGGACACGGTATGGCTACACCTTC; CDR3: CASSLDAGTRYGYTF
D: -; V: TRBV7-8; J: TRBJ2-7; size: many; DNA: TGTGCCAGCAGCTTAGGTGTCCTAGCCCCCGACGAGCAGTACTTC; CDR3: CASSLGVLAPDEQYF
D: TRBD1; V: TRBV7-2; J: TRBJ2-3; size: -; DNA: TGTGCCAGCAGCTTAGCGGGACAGACTATAGGAGATACGCAGTATTTT; CDR3: CASSLAGQTIGDTQYF
D: -; V: TRBV18; J: TRBJ1-5; size: -; DNA: TGTGCCAGCTCACCTTCGGTTTATAGCAATCAGCCCCAGCATTTT; CDR3: CASSPSVYSNQPQHF
D: -; V: TRBV12-3/TRBV12-4; J: TRBJ1-3; size: -; DNA: TGTGCCAGCGGTCTCCACTCTGGAAACACCATATATTTT; CDR3: CASGLHSGNTIYF
D: TRBD1; V: TRBV2; J: TRBJ1-3; size: few; DNA: TGTGCCAGCACCCAGGGGGCAGGTGGAAACACCATATATTTT; CDR3: CASTQGAGGNTIYF
D: TRBD1; V: TRBV9; J: TRBJ2-4; size: few; DNA: TGTGCCAGCAGCGTAGACCCCGGGACAGGGGGAATGGCCAAAAACATTCAGTACTTC; CDR3: CASSVDPGTGGMAKNIQYF
D: -; V: TRBV12-3/TRBV12-4; J: TRBJ1-5; size: -; DNA: TGTGCCAGCAGCCTCCCCGATCAGCCCCAGCATTTT; CDR3: CASSLPDQPQHF
D: -; V: TRBV12-3/TRBV12-4; J: TRBJ1-1; size: many; DNA: TGTGCCAGCAGTTTCAGGGTCCGGACTGAAGCTTTCTTT; CDR3: CASSFRVRTEAFF
D: -; V: TRBV5-1; J: TRBJ2-2; size: -; DNA: TGCGCCAGCAGCAACGGGGGCACCCGGGAGCTGTTTTTT; CDR3: CASSNGGTRELFF
D: TRBD1; V: TRBV18; J: TRBJ1-1; size: -; DNA: TGTGCCAGCTCACCCGGGACAGGGTTCACTGAAGCTTTCTTT; CDR3: CASSPGTGFTEAFF